A selection of T cell receptor beta chains follows, all from one sample in a study of neurological immune-mediated disorders. TCRdb redid the calling of the 5' RACE reads with MiXCR, one entry per CDR3 protein. Among 90,000 to 100,000 distinct CDR3 sequences listed, 3% to 4% were seen once. Sequencing was performed on PBMCs. These receptors were taken from a woman under 30 with multiple sclerosis. CDR3s include the opening cysteine and the closing phenylalanine or tryptophan. A D gene is named only where the DNA matches it firmly. Rows give clone size only sometimes, using once, few, many, or a class for an expanded clone.

j_call clone_size d_call v_call cdr3_nt cdr3_aa
TRBJ2-3 many TRBD2 TRBV4-1 TGCGCCAGCAGCCAAGAGCCGGGACTAGCGGGGAATAGCACAGATACGCAGTATTTT CASSQEPGLAGNSTDTQYF
TRBJ2-3 many - TRBV5-6 TGTGCCAGCAGCTTGAGAGGCACTCCTCCCACAGATACGCAGTATTTT CASSLRGTPPTDTQYF
TRBJ2-1 - - TRBV10-3 TGTGCCATCAGTGGGCCAGGGAGGACTGAGCAGTTCTTC CAISGPGRTEQFF
TRBJ1-6 many TRBD1 TRBV6-5 TGTGCCAGCAGTGCGACAGGGAAACGGAATTCACCCCTCCACTTT CASSATGKRNSPLHF
TRBJ2-2 many - TRBV15 TGTGCCACCAGCAGAGATGGGGCCCGCGACGGGGAGCTGTTTTTT CATSRDGARDGELFF
TRBJ2-7 many - TRBV7-2 TGTGCCAGCAGCTTAGGTTTCGGGGCCGTCGGTAAGGAGCAGTACTTC CASSLGFGAVGKEQYF
TRBJ1-4 many - TRBV5-1 TGCGCCAGCAGCTCGCTATCAACTAATGAAAAACTGTTTTTT CASSSLSTNEKLFF
TRBJ1-5 many - TRBV30 TGTGCCTGGGATGATAGCAATCAGCCCCAGCATTTT CAWDDSNQPQHF
TRBJ1-2 many - TRBV24-1 TGTGCCACCAGTGACCCACGGAGCTATGGCTACACCTTC CATSDPRSYGYTF
TRBJ1-5 many - TRBV9 TGTGCCAGCAGCGTAGGTGTCCGGGGGGATCAGCCCCAGCATTTT CASSVGVRGDQPQHF
TRBJ2-3 many - TRBV6-5 TGTGCCAGCAGTTACGGGGTGGCTAGTACAGATACGCAGTATTTT CASSYGVASTDTQYF
TRBJ2-7 - - TRBV7-2 TGTGTCAGCAGCTTAGAGGGGGGATACGAGCAGTACTTC CVSSLEGGYEQYF
TRBJ2-2 many TRBD2 TRBV6-5 TGTGCCAGCAGGGGACTAGCGGGAGTTAACACCGGGGAGCTGTTTTTT CASRGLAGVNTGELFF
TRBJ1-2 few - TRBV18 TGTGCCAGCTCACCACCCGGCAGTCCGTACTATGGCTACACCTTC CASSPPGSPYYGYTF
TRBJ2-7 many TRBD2 TRBV27 TGTGCCAGCAGTCATAGCGGGGGATCCTACGAGCAGTACTTC CASSHSGGSYEQYF
TRBJ1-5 many - TRBV19 TGTGCCACATCGAAGGGAAATAGCAATCAGCCCCAGCATTTT CATSKGNSNQPQHF
TRBJ2-1 many TRBD1 TRBV12-3/TRBV12-4 TGTGCCAGCAGTTTCTCCGGGACAGGGGAGCCCAGTGAGCAGTTCTTC CASSFSGTGEPSEQFF
TRBJ2-7 many TRBD2 TRBV20-1 TGCAGTGCTAGAGATCTTCCATATAGCGGGAGGGAATTCTACGAGCAGTACTTC CSARDLPYSGREFYEQYF